This T cell receptor beta chain was recovered during a study of T cells in Graves' hyperthyroidism and ophthalmopathy. Whole-study context: Peripheral blood samples were taken at initial diagnosis, prior to any treatment.

Amplification targeted TCR beta CDR3 regions from RNA transcripts. First-round RT-PCR targeting the TCR CDR3 was performed with the HTBI primer set. TCRdb analysed the multiplex PCR reads with MiXCR anew, one entry per CDR3 protein. The sample lists roughly 500,000 distinct CDR3 sequences; approximately 25% were seen once. This clonotype was detected ten times or more. Its target is not known. The study's findings and limits: Researchers found most expanded thyroid clonotypes above 0.001 in blood as well. The model predicted ophthalmopathy a median roughly 6.5 months before onset.

The diagnoses drew upon clinical symptoms, serum thyroxine and TRAb, thyroid ultrasound and orbital computed tomography. The CDR3 has 15 residues. In germline, CDR1 is MDHEN, CDR2 SYDVKM. The V end lost 1 base, the J end lost 0 bases, and 9 bases lay between the germline ends. The V and J genes are TRBV28 and TRBJ1-2, with D uncertain. The sequence came from a woman aged 25 to 39 with Graves' ophthalmopathy. Sequencing was performed on blood. The CDR3 DNA follows: TGTGCCAGCAGTTTATCTCGGGGAGCTAACTATGGCTACACCTTC. This sequence encodes CASSLSRGANYGYTF.